This is a list of T cell receptor beta chains from one sample in a study of T cells in Graves' hyperthyroidism and ophthalmopathy. TCRdb used MiXCR to reprocess the multiplex PCR reads, holding one entry per CDR3 protein. The sample includes 110,000 to 150,000 distinct CDR3 sequences, approximately 20% seen only once; the top ten take 67%. The sequenced sample was blood. Every receptor here comes from a woman aged 50 to 65 with Graves' hyperthyroidism that later progressed to Graves' ophthalmopathy. CDR3s include the opening cysteine and the closing phenylalanine or tryptophan. D genes are given only for firm matches. Clone size is given for some rows only: seen once, a few or many times, or a class if the clone is expanded.

d_call: TRBD1; clone_size: NA; v_call: TRBV11-2; j_call: TRBJ2-7; cdr3_aa: CASSPVRRDRGQPYEQYF; cdr3_nt: TGTGCCAGCAGCCCCGTACGCCGGGACAGGGGGCAGCCCTACGAGCAGTACTTC
d_call: TRBD1; clone_size: many; v_call: TRBV19; j_call: TRBJ1-1; cdr3_aa: CASSIGTGVRTEAFF; cdr3_nt: TGTGCCAGTAGTATAGGGACAGGGGTGCGTACTGAAGCTTTCTTT
d_call: NA; clone_size: many; v_call: TRBV2; j_call: TRBJ1-3; cdr3_aa: CASSEVVGTIYF; cdr3_nt: TGTGCCAGCAGTGAAGTGGTGGGCACCATATATTTT
d_call: TRBD2; clone_size: NA; v_call: TRBV20-1; j_call: TRBJ2-5; cdr3_aa: CSAPGTSYETQYF; cdr3_nt: TGCAGTGCCCCCGGGACTAGCTACGAGACCCAGTACTTC
d_call: TRBD2; clone_size: NA; v_call: TRBV13; j_call: TRBJ2-7; cdr3_aa: CASSWGLAGGNSYEQYF; cdr3_nt: TGTGCCAGCAGTTGGGGACTAGCGGGAGGGAACTCCTACGAGCAGTACTTC
d_call: TRBD2; clone_size: many; v_call: TRBV7-9; j_call: TRBJ2-3; cdr3_aa: CASSRGASGARTDTQYF; cdr3_nt: TGTGCCAGCAGCCGTGGGGCTAGCGGCGCCCGCACAGATACGCAGTATTTT
d_call: TRBD2; clone_size: many; v_call: TRBV3-1; j_call: TRBJ2-1; cdr3_aa: CASGLAGYGNEQFF; cdr3_nt: TGTGCCAGCGGTCTAGCGGGATATGGCAATGAGCAGTTCTTC
d_call: NA; clone_size: NA; v_call: TRBV20-1; j_call: TRBJ2-7; cdr3_aa: CSATAQARIYEQYF; cdr3_nt: TGCAGTGCTACGGCTCAGGCGCGGATCTACGAGCAGTACTTC
d_call: NA; clone_size: many; v_call: TRBV20-1; j_call: TRBJ1-6; cdr3_aa: CSASPGANSPLHF; cdr3_nt: TGCAGTGCTAGTCCCGGGGCTAATTCACCCCTCCACTTT
d_call: TRBD2; clone_size: NA; v_call: TRBV9; j_call: TRBJ2-1; cdr3_aa: CASGTGGYEQFF; cdr3_nt: TGTGCCAGCGGCACGGGGGGTTATGAGCAGTTCTTC
d_call: NA; clone_size: many; v_call: TRBV20-1; j_call: TRBJ1-4; cdr3_aa: CSARGSREGEKLFF; cdr3_nt: TGCAGTGCTAGAGGGAGCAGGGAGGGGGAAAAACTGTTTTTT
d_call: NA; clone_size: NA; v_call: TRBV12-3/TRBV12-4; j_call: TRBJ1-2; cdr3_aa: CASSIGVGYTF; cdr3_nt: TGTGCCAGCAGTATAGGGGTAGGCTACACCTTC
d_call: NA; clone_size: few; v_call: TRBV9; j_call: TRBJ2-1; cdr3_aa: CASSAANEQFF; cdr3_nt: TGTGCCAGCAGCGCAGCCAATGAGCAGTTCTTC
d_call: TRBD1; clone_size: many; v_call: TRBV5-1; j_call: TRBJ1-5; cdr3_aa: CASSLGGTGYQPQHF; cdr3_nt: TGCGCCAGCAGCTTGGGGGGGACAGGGTACCAGCCCCAGCATTTT
d_call: TRBD1; clone_size: NA; v_call: TRBV11-1; j_call: TRBJ2-1; cdr3_aa: CASRRHPDRGNNEQFF; cdr3_nt: TGTGCCAGCAGGCGCCACCCCGACAGGGGGAACAATGAGCAGTTCTTC
d_call: NA; clone_size: NA; v_call: TRBV28; j_call: TRBJ2-4; cdr3_aa: CASSLRAPPRLAKNIQYF; cdr3_nt: TGTGCCAGCAGTTTGAGGGCCCCTCCGAGGCTAGCCAAAAACATTCAGTACTTC
d_call: NA; clone_size: NA; v_call: TRBV6-2/TRBV6-3; j_call: TRBJ2-5; cdr3_aa: CASKYSPMGKETQYF; cdr3_nt: TGTGCCAGCAAATACAGTCCCATGGGGAAAGAGACCCAGTACTTC
d_call: TRBD2; clone_size: once; v_call: TRBV7-2; j_call: TRBJ2-1; cdr3_aa: CASSPQPGLAGDEQFF; cdr3_nt: TGTGCCAGCAGCCCACAGCCGGGACTAGCGGGCGATGAGCAGTTCTTC
d_call: NA; clone_size: NA; v_call: TRBV7-8; j_call: TRBJ2-6; cdr3_aa: CASSLVAGRVSGANVLTF; cdr3_nt: TGTGCCAGCAGCTTAGTCGCCGGTCGGGTATCGGGGGCCAACGTCCTGACTTTC
d_call: TRBD2; clone_size: many; v_call: TRBV7-9; j_call: TRBJ2-7; cdr3_aa: CASKAGSAYEQYF; cdr3_nt: TGTGCCAGCAAAGCGGGAAGCGCCTACGAGCAGTACTTC
d_call: NA; clone_size: NA; v_call: TRBV6-1; j_call: TRBJ1-2; cdr3_aa: CASRAGVYGYTF; cdr3_nt: TGTGCCAGCCGCGCAGGGGTATATGGCTACACCTTC
d_call: TRBD1; clone_size: many; v_call: TRBV2; j_call: TRBJ1-1; cdr3_aa: CASRGQGALNTEAFF; cdr3_nt: TGTGCCAGCAGAGGACAGGGGGCCCTGAACACTGAAGCTTTCTTT
d_call: TRBD1; clone_size: many; v_call: TRBV12-3/TRBV12-4; j_call: TRBJ1-4; cdr3_aa: CASSPTGQGVEKLFF; cdr3_nt: TGTGCCAGCAGCCCAACGGGACAGGGTGTTGAAAAACTGTTTTTT
d_call: NA; clone_size: NA; v_call: TRBV2; j_call: TRBJ2-4; cdr3_aa: CASRRQTSSNIQYF; cdr3_nt: TGTGCCAGCAGACGGCAGACTAGTTCAAACATTCAGTACTTC
d_call: NA; clone_size: NA; v_call: TRBV20-1; j_call: TRBJ2-3; cdr3_aa: CSAITDSGFRTDTQYF; cdr3_nt: TGCAGTGCGATAACCGACTCGGGCTTTCGTACAGATACGCAGTATTTT
d_call: NA; clone_size: few; v_call: TRBV29-1; j_call: TRBJ2-6; cdr3_aa: CSVRDAVSGANVLTF; cdr3_nt: TGCAGCGTTCGGGACGCAGTCTCTGGGGCCAACGTCCTGACTTTC
d_call: NA; clone_size: few; v_call: TRBV28; j_call: TRBJ1-1; cdr3_aa: CANSSRVYTEAFF; cdr3_nt: TGTGCCAACAGTTCCAGGGTCTACACTGAAGCTTTCTTT
d_call: NA; clone_size: NA; v_call: TRBV30; j_call: TRBJ2-2; cdr3_aa: CARSATPKGELFF; cdr3_nt: TGTGCCCGGTCCGCGACCCCAAAGGGGGAGCTGTTTTTT
d_call: NA; clone_size: many; v_call: TRBV3-1; j_call: TRBJ1-2; cdr3_aa: CASRPQGDYGYTF; cdr3_nt: TGTGCCAGCAGACCCCAGGGAGACTATGGCTACACCTTC
d_call: NA; clone_size: NA; v_call: TRBV12-3/TRBV12-4; j_call: TRBJ1-3; cdr3_aa: CASSRQFSGNTIYF; cdr3_nt: TGTGCCAGCAGTCGACAGTTCTCTGGAAACACCATATATTTT
d_call: NA; clone_size: many; v_call: TRBV7-8; j_call: TRBJ2-2; cdr3_aa: CASSFGPRRELFF; cdr3_nt: TGTGCCAGCAGCTTCGGACCTCGCAGGGAGCTGTTTTTT
d_call: NA; clone_size: NA; v_call: TRBV4-2; j_call: TRBJ2-6; cdr3_aa: CASSQDTGSGANVLTF; cdr3_nt: TGTGCCAGCAGCCAAGATACCGGGTCTGGGGCCAACGTCCTGACTTTC
d_call: NA; clone_size: many; v_call: TRBV11-2; j_call: TRBJ2-3; cdr3_aa: CASSPGLNTDTQYF; cdr3_nt: TGTGCCAGCAGCCCTGGGTTAAACACAGATACGCAGTATTTT
d_call: NA; clone_size: NA; v_call: TRBV19; j_call: TRBJ2-3; cdr3_aa: CASSLTRGGPPHDTQYF; cdr3_nt: TGTGCCAGTAGTCTGACCCGAGGCGGGCCCCCACACGATACGCAGTATTTT
d_call: NA; clone_size: NA; v_call: TRBV12-3/TRBV12-4; j_call: TRBJ1-2; cdr3_aa: CASSFKANYGYTF; cdr3_nt: TGTGCCAGCAGTTTCAAAGCTAACTATGGCTACACCTTC
d_call: NA; clone_size: NA; v_call: TRBV20-1; j_call: TRBJ2-5; cdr3_aa: CSASQGGETQYF; cdr3_nt: TGCAGTGCTAGTCAGGGGGGTGAGACCCAGTACTTC
d_call: NA; clone_size: many; v_call: TRBV7-8; j_call: TRBJ2-5; cdr3_aa: CASSFLSRLVEETQYF; cdr3_nt: TGTGCCAGCAGCTTCCTTAGCAGACTAGTAGAAGAGACCCAGTACTTC
d_call: NA; clone_size: NA; v_call: TRBV6-1; j_call: TRBJ1-5; cdr3_aa: CASSEVHQPQHF; cdr3_nt: TGTGCCAGCAGTGAAGTCCATCAGCCCCAGCATTTT
d_call: NA; clone_size: few; v_call: TRBV20-1; j_call: TRBJ1-2; cdr3_aa: CSARERTESYGYTF; cdr3_nt: TGCAGTGCTAGAGAACGGACGGAATCCTATGGCTACACCTTC
d_call: TRBD1; clone_size: many; v_call: TRBV7-9; j_call: TRBJ1-1; cdr3_aa: CASSSWTGETEAFF; cdr3_nt: TGTGCCAGCAGCTCCTGGACAGGGGAAACTGAAGCTTTCTTT
d_call: NA; clone_size: many; v_call: TRBV30; j_call: TRBJ2-1; cdr3_aa: CAWGGNSYNEQFF; cdr3_nt: TGTGCCTGGGGGGGGAATTCCTACAATGAGCAGTTCTTC
d_call: NA; clone_size: NA; v_call: TRBV20-1; j_call: TRBJ2-1; cdr3_aa: CSARPLPDSSYNEQFF; cdr3_nt: TGCAGTGCCCGACCCCTCCCAGACAGCTCCTACAATGAGCAGTTCTTC
d_call: NA; clone_size: many; v_call: TRBV5-6; j_call: TRBJ1-2; cdr3_aa: CASSVGDGDGYTF; cdr3_nt: TGTGCCAGCAGCGTGGGGGACGGCGATGGCTACACCTTC
d_call: NA; clone_size: many; v_call: TRBV30; j_call: TRBJ2-4; cdr3_aa: CAWSVGSNIQYF; cdr3_nt: TGTGCCTGGAGTGTAGGGTCCAACATTCAGTACTTC
d_call: NA; clone_size: many; v_call: TRBV7-9; j_call: TRBJ2-5; cdr3_aa: CASSLAGVGGTETQYF; cdr3_nt: TGTGCCAGCAGCTTAGCGGGCGTGGGCGGGACAGAGACCCAGTACTTC
d_call: TRBD2; clone_size: few; v_call: TRBV5-5; j_call: TRBJ2-5; cdr3_aa: CASSFSGSTTETQYF; cdr3_nt: TGTGCCAGCAGCTTTAGCGGGAGTACCACGGAGACCCAGTACTTC
d_call: TRBD2; clone_size: many; v_call: TRBV19; j_call: TRBJ2-1; cdr3_aa: CASSTGTRFGGNEQFF; cdr3_nt: TGTGCCAGTAGTACCGGGACTAGGTTTGGGGGCAATGAGCAGTTCTTC
d_call: TRBD1; clone_size: NA; v_call: TRBV10-2; j_call: TRBJ2-2; cdr3_aa: CASSEPQGTGTGELFF; cdr3_nt: TGCGCCAGCAGTGAACCACAGGGGACAGGCACCGGGGAGCTGTTTTTT
d_call: TRBD1; clone_size: many; v_call: TRBV28; j_call: TRBJ1-1; cdr3_aa: CASSSRQGGNTEAFF; cdr3_nt: TGTGCCAGCAGTTCTCGACAGGGGGGGAACACTGAAGCTTTCTTT
d_call: TRBD1; clone_size: many; v_call: TRBV7-8; j_call: TRBJ1-2; cdr3_aa: CASSLGGQGGYGYTF; cdr3_nt: TGTGCCAGCAGCTTAGGGGGACAGGGCGGCTATGGCTACACCTTC
d_call: TRBD2; clone_size: NA; v_call: TRBV2; j_call: TRBJ2-1; cdr3_aa: CASSTRTSGISYNEQFF; cdr3_nt: TGTGCCAGCAGTACCCGGACTAGCGGGATCTCCTACAATGAGCAGTTCTTC
d_call: NA; clone_size: many; v_call: TRBV18; j_call: TRBJ1-1; cdr3_aa: CASSPLRENTEAFF; cdr3_nt: TGTGCCAGCTCCCCTTTGCGGGAGAACACTGAAGCTTTCTTT
d_call: NA; clone_size: many; v_call: TRBV10-3; j_call: TRBJ2-5; cdr3_aa: CAISESLGAGGRETQYF; cdr3_nt: TGTGCCATCAGTGAGTCGCTGGGGGCAGGTGGTCGAGAGACCCAGTACTTC
d_call: NA; clone_size: few; v_call: TRBV5-1; j_call: TRBJ2-7; cdr3_aa: CASSLGLASSYEQYF; cdr3_nt: TGCGCCAGCAGCTTGGGTCTAGCTTCCTCCTACGAGCAGTACTTC
d_call: NA; clone_size: many; v_call: TRBV18; j_call: TRBJ2-2; cdr3_aa: CASSPKTVGELFF; cdr3_nt: TGTGCCAGCTCACCAAAGACAGTCGGGGAGCTGTTTTTT
d_call: TRBD2; clone_size: many; v_call: TRBV11-2; j_call: TRBJ2-3; cdr3_aa: CASSLYGTSGRTSTDTQYF; cdr3_nt: TGTGCCAGCAGCTTATATGGGACTAGCGGGAGGACTAGCACAGATACGCAGTATTTT
d_call: NA; clone_size: many; v_call: TRBV6-5; j_call: TRBJ1-1; cdr3_aa: CASSYSTASNTEAFF; cdr3_nt: TGTGCCAGCAGTTACTCCACAGCTAGTAACACTGAAGCTTTCTTT
d_call: NA; clone_size: many; v_call: TRBV20-1; j_call: TRBJ1-1; cdr3_aa: CSAATGTYGRRTEAFF; cdr3_nt: TGCAGTGCGGCCACCGGGACATATGGCAGGAGGACTGAAGCTTTCTTT
d_call: NA; clone_size: NA; v_call: TRBV7-6; j_call: TRBJ2-7; cdr3_aa: CASSLESVGAGYYEQYF; cdr3_nt: TGTGCCAGCAGCTTAGAGAGTGTTGGGGCAGGGTACTACGAGCAGTACTTC